This T cell receptor beta chain was obtained from a study of T-cell reconstitution after alpha-beta-depleted transplantation in children. This clonotype was counted only a few times. Its antigen is currently unknown. Using unique molecular identifiers, the investigators prepared the TCRbeta library. TCRdb used MiXCR to reprocess the PCR reads, holding one entry per CDR3 protein. The profile covers a few hundred thousand distinct CDR3 sequences, with 25% to 30% appearing a single time and about 35% taken by the ten largest. Study-level results: By about two months after transplant, alpha-beta T cells reportedly arose from several hundred graft clones that had expanded. Most T-cell counts and diversity one year after the transplant came from T cells that were newly produced.

From germline, CDR1 is SGHAT and CDR2 FQNNGV. The V gene end was trimmed by 2 bases and the J gene end by 4 bases; junction bases not matched to a gene: 8. The CDR3 totals 16 residues. The starting material was PBMCs, obtained before TCRalphabeta/CD19-depleted stem cell transplant. This clonotype originated in a boy younger than two with Wiskott-Aldrich syndrome, due to receive a stem cell transplant. This chain uses TRBV11-2 with TRBJ2-5; 9 bases align to TRBD2. The CDR3 coding sequence is TGTGCCAGCAGCTTATCTCTAGCTAGCGGGATAGAGACCCAGTACTTC. Protein: CASSLSLASGIETQYF.